This TCR beta chain was obtained from a study of T cells in Graves' hyperthyroidism and ophthalmopathy. Study observations and caveats: Ophthalmopathy stood apart from stable hyperthyroidism in a 13 V-J model.

Authors of the study amplified TCR beta CDR3 regions from RNA transcripts. A first-round RT-PCR of the TCR CDR3 used the HTBI primer set. TCRdb passed the multiplex PCR reads through MiXCR, listing each CDR3 protein once. The table has around 450,000 distinct CDR3 sequences, around 13% seen once. V dropped 0 bases and J dropped 0 bases, with 9 bases sitting between them. Germline V gene sequence: CDR1 DFQATT, CDR2 SNEGSKA (reference sequence). CDR3 length equals 15 residues. This clonotype was picked up many times. The antigen remains undetermined. The origin of this receptor is a woman between 18 and 29 years old with Graves' hyperthyroidism. Sequencing was performed on blood. This chain links TRBV20-1 with TRBJ1-3; D gene ambiguous. The CDR3 reads CSARDPRGSGNTIYF. The DNA for the CDR3 is TGCAGTGCTAGAGACCCGCGGGGCTCTGGAAACACCATATATTTT.